One and the same sample provided the 26 T cell receptor beta chains below, sequenced in a study of cytomegalovirus exposure and HLA in healthy donors (dated by TCRdb to about 2017). Receptor amplification or capture employed the immunoSEQ multiplex PCR assay. Drawn from immuneACCESS, this table holds only the in-frame rearrangements with V and J called that TCRdb kept. Clones are partly lost; checked studies trace under half to an unresolved V gene and leave the rest unexplained. In this sample the table shows 150,000 to 200,000 clones, 86% of which occur a single time. Roughly 7% of the sample is in the top ten clones. Sequencing was carried out using PBMCs. Receptors originate from a man aged 25 to 40 in good health and CMV-seropositive.

The chain employs TRBV18 and TRBJ2-7; the D is unclear. Germline values: CDR1 KGHSH, CDR2 LQKENI. This CDR3 has 13 residues. The germline V and J ends were trimmed by 5 bases and 1 base, with 9 bases remaining between them. The CDR3 loop reads CASSWEDSYEQYF. The CDR3 region has the DNA TGTGCCAGCTCATGGGAAGATTCCTACGAGCAGTACTTC.

V usage is TRBV5-1 and J usage is TRBJ2-6, with D hard to call. CDR1 and CDR2 from the germline V gene are SGHRS and YFSETQ. The CDR3 totals 15 residues. V was clipped by 0 bases and J by 0 bases, with 4 bases between them. The chain's CDR3 is CASSLEGSGANVLTF. The CDR3 DNA reads TGCGCCAGCAGCTTGGAGGGCTCTGGGGCCAACGTCCTGACTTTC.

The chain combines TRBV30 with TRBJ1-1, with D uncertain. The CDR3 sequence is 14 residues long. The V gene's germline CDR1 is GTSNPN and CDR2 SVGIG (reference sequence). Trimming took 0 bases from V and 0 from J, leaving 8 bases between them. The CDR3 is CAWSVRQMNTEAFF. Here the CDR3 DNA reads TGTGCCTGGAGTGTACGACAAATGAACACTGAAGCTTTCTTT.

In its sample, this clone was seen a few times. The chain recombines TRBV29-1 with TRBJ1-2; 10 bases line up with TRBD1. CDR1 SQVTM and CDR2 ANQGSEA come from the germline V gene. The V segment lost 6 bases and the J segment 4 bases; nucleotides outside the gene matches: 2. The CDR3 loop spans 12 amino acids. The CDR3 region has the DNA TGCAGCGTGAGGACAGGGGGCTATGGCTACACCTTC. It is translated as CSVRTGGYGYTF.

V is TRBV19 and J is TRBJ1-2; D is unresolved. CDR1 and CDR2 (germline): LNHDA, SQIVND (reference sequence). V gave up 5 bases and J gave up 4 bases, with 5 bases separating them. CDR3 size: 11 residues. The CDR3 spells CASSGSYGYTF. CDR3 nucleotide sequence: TGTGCCAGTAGTGGGTCCTATGGCTACACCTTC.

CDR3 sequence (DNA): TGTGCCAGCAGCGTAGCCGGCGGCGGGGGATACAATGAGCAGTTCTTC. It yields the protein CASSVAGGGGYNEQFF. The chain combines TRBV9 with TRBJ2-1, with 7 positions matching TRBD2. Germline CDR1 and CDR2: SGDLS and YYNGEE. The CDR3 has 16 amino acids. V lost 0 bases to trimming and J lost 4 bases; unmatched junction nucleotides: 7.

The V call is TRBV2, the J call TRBJ1-1, with a possible D match to TRBD1 (5 bases). Trimming removed 7 bases at V and 1 base at J, with 10 bases between. The CDR3 is 13 amino acids. CDR1 and CDR2 (germline): SNHLY, FYNNEI. The CDR3 is CASTTRANTEAFF. The CDR3 nucleotides read TGTGCCAGCACGACCAGGGCGAACACTGAAGCTTTCTTT.

CDR3 region: CASSFGDSYNEQFF. For the CDR3, the DNA is TGTGCCAGCAGTTTTGGGGACTCCTACAATGAGCAGTTCTTC. The chain links TRBV27 to TRBJ2-1; D not resolved. This CDR3 is 14 amino acids long. Germline values: CDR1 MNHEY, CDR2 SMNVEV (reference sequence). The V end lost 3 bases, the J end lost 0 bases, and 6 bases lay between the germline ends.

The chain joins TRBV10-3 to TRBJ2-5; tentatively, D is TRBD1 or TRBD2 (5 bases each). The germline CDR1 and CDR2 sequences are ENHRY and SYGVKD. This CDR3 is 14 amino acids long. Trimming stripped 3 bases from V and 2 bases from J, with 10 bases between. The CDR3: CAISDTGGQETQYF. The CDR3 bases are TGTGCCATCAGTGATACTGGGGGTCAAGAGACCCAGTACTTC.

This sequence joins TRBV2 and TRBJ1-5; the match to TRBD1 covers 10 bases. The CDR3 covers 16 residues. V was clipped by 6 bases and J by 1 base; unmatched bases: 6. Germline V gene lookup returns CDR1 SNHLY and CDR2 FYNNEI. Written as DNA, the CDR3 is TGTGCCAGCAGGGAGGGGACAGGGGCGAGCAATCAGCCCCAGCATTTT. Amino acid sequence: CASREGTGASNQPQHF.

The V gene is TRBV2, the J gene TRBJ2-2; D unresolved. V lost 3 bases and J lost 5, with 7 bases in between. The germline gives CDR1 SNHLY, CDR2 FYNNEI. The CDR3 runs to 13 residues. The CDR3 DNA reads TGTGCCAGCAGTGATAGGCTGACCGGGGAGCTGTTTTTT. Translating it yields CASSDRLTGELFF.

The V gene is TRBV28, the J gene TRBJ1-4; 7 nucleotides agree with TRBD1. The CDR3 has 16 amino acids. The germline gives CDR1 MDHEN, CDR2 SYDVKM. V gave up 6 bases and J gave up 6 bases; unmatched junction bases: 13. The CDR3 coding sequence is TGTGCCAGCAGCACCGGGGCTACAGGGGATGATGAAAAACTGTTTTTT. It encodes CASSTGATGDDEKLFF. Based on the CDR3 plus reference TRBV28 and TRBJ1-4, the full variable domain is DVKVTQSSRYLVKRTGEKVFLECVQDMDHENMFWYRQDPGLGLRLIYFSYDVKMKEKGDIPEGYSVSREKKERFSLILESASTNQTSMYLCASSTGATGDDEKLFFGSGTQLSVL.

The chain couples TRBV9 to TRBJ1-1; D possibly corresponds to TRBD1 (6 bases). Germline V gene sequence: CDR1 SGDLS, CDR2 YYNGEE. V dropped 4 bases and J dropped 8 bases, with 24 bases sitting between them. The CDR3 totals 16 residues. CDR3 loop: CASSPHYGRRGEEAFF. The CDR3 coding sequence is TGTGCCAGCAGCCCCCACTATGGTCGCAGGGGCGAAGAAGCTTTCTTT.

J is TRBJ1-5 and V is TRBV14; D ambiguous. The V gene's germline CDR1 is SGHDN and CDR2 FVKESK. The CDR3 contains 13 residues. Trimming removed 0 bases from V and 5 bases from J, with 5 bases in between. The CDR3 DNA sequence: TGTGCCAGCAGCCAAGAAAGGGATCAGCCCCAGCATTTT. Translating gives CASSQERDQPQHF.

The chain carries TRBV11-2 and TRBJ2-5; D possibly corresponds to TRBD1 (5 bases). Trimming removed 1 base at V and 3 bases at J, with 9 bases between. CDR3 length: 14 amino acids. From germline, CDR1 is SGHAT and CDR2 FQNNGV. The CDR3 sequence is CASSLGQGKETQYF. CDR3 in DNA: TGTGCCAGCAGCTTAGGTCAGGGAAAAGAGACCCAGTACTTC. The whole variable domain, filled in from reference TRBV11-2 and TRBJ2-5, reads EAGVAQSPRYKIIEKRQSVAFWCNPISGHATLYWYQQILGQGPKLLIQFQNNGVVDDSQLPKDRFSAERLKGVDSTLKIQPAKLEDSAVYLCASSLGQGKETQYFGPGTRLLVL.

V gene TRBV15 combines with J gene TRBJ2-2; TRBD1 or TRBD2 may be the D gene (7 bases each). Deletions cut 1 base from V and 2 bases from J, with 11 bases between. The germline V gene has CDR1 LNHNV and CDR2 YYDKDF (reference sequence). This CDR3 contains 16 residues. CDR3 nucleotide sequence: TGTGCCACCAGCAGAGGACAGGGACTAAACACCGGGGAGCTGTTTTTT. Its translation: CATSRGQGLNTGELFF.

The chain is built from TRBV5-6 and TRBJ1-5, with TRBD1 as a possible D gene (5 bases). V dropped 5 bases and J dropped 5 bases, with 20 bases sitting between them. Germline V gives CDR1 SGHDT, CDR2 YYEEEE. The CDR3 sequence is 16 residues long. The CDR3 is CASSRKTGTGYQPQHF. The CDR3 bases are TGTGCCAGCAGTCGTAAAACCGGGACGGGCTATCAGCCCCAGCATTTT.

The rearrangement uses TRBV5-4 and TRBJ2-1; TRBD2 matches at 11 bases. Germline CDR1 is SGHNT and CDR2 is YYREEE (reference sequence). J lost 5 bases, V lost 4 bases, and 8 bases had no gene match. CDR3 length: 16 residues. Here the CDR3 reads CASSHSGRAANNEQFF. The CDR3 DNA sequence: TGTGCCAGCAGCCATAGCGGGAGGGCTGCCAACAATGAGCAGTTCTTC. Filled out from reference TRBV5-4 and TRBJ2-1, the complete variable domain reads ETGVTQSPTHLIKTRGQQVTLRCSSQSGHNTVSWYQQALGQGPQFIFQYYREEENGRGNFPPRFSGLQFPNYSSELNVNALELDDSALYLCASSHSGRAANNEQFFGPGTRLTVL.

The gene calls are TRBV28 and TRBJ2-5; TRBD1 matches 9 bases. Germline V gene sequence: CDR1 MDHEN, CDR2 SYDVKM. The CDR3 is 15 residues long. V lost 5 bases to trimming and J lost 5 bases; unmatched junction nucleotides: 9. CDR3 sequence: CASSRPGQGTETQYF. CDR3 sequence (DNA): TGTGCCAGCAGTCGGCCGGGACAGGGAACGGAGACCCAGTACTTC. The full variable domain, rest sourced from reference TRBV28 and TRBJ2-5, is DVKVTQSSRYLVKRTGEKVFLECVQDMDHENMFWYRQDPGLGLRLIYFSYDVKMKEKGDIPEGYSVSREKKERFSLILESASTNQTSMYLCASSRPGQGTETQYFGPGTRLLVL.

This rearrangement joins TRBV6-6 to TRBJ2-7; D is possibly TRBD2 (5 bases). CDR3 length: 12 amino acids. Germline V lookup: CDR1 MNHNY, CDR2 SVGAGI (reference sequence). The V end was cut by 0 bases, the J end by 7 bases, with 7 bases between. CDR3 DNA: TGTGCCAGCAGTTACTCATCGGGGGAGCAGTACTTC. It is translated as CASSYSSGEQYF.

V usage is TRBV11-3 and J usage is TRBJ1-2; tentative D call: TRBD1 (5 bases). Per germline, CDR1 SGHNT and CDR2 YENEEA. Trimming removed 0 bases at V and 8 bases at J, with 10 bases between. The CDR3 is 13 amino acids. CDR3 sequence (DNA): TGTGCCAGCAGCTTAGAGACGGGGACCGGCTACACCTTC. The encoded protein is CASSLETGTGYTF.

The chain couples TRBV14 to TRBJ2-3; D not resolved. Trimming removed 1 base from V and 2 bases from J, with 10 bases in between. CDR3 size: 15 residues. Germline V lookup: CDR1 SGHDN, CDR2 FVKESK. The CDR3 loop is CASSQVGRTTDTQYF. In DNA form, the CDR3 reads TGTGCCAGCAGCCAAGTGGGTAGGACCACAGATACGCAGTATTTT.

This chain connects TRBV4-1 to TRBJ2-7, with a possible D match to TRBD2 (6 bases). The CDR3 spans 14 residues. The V end was cut by 6 bases, the J end by 0 bases, with 12 bases between. Germline V gene data show CDR1 as MGHRA and CDR2 as YSYEKL. The CDR3 DNA reads TGCGCCAGCAGGGTAGCGGATAGCTCCTACGAGCAGTACTTC. It yields the protein CASRVADSSYEQYF.

This clone was detected a few times. This chain uses TRBV28 with TRBJ2-2; D uncertain. The CDR3 is 14 amino acids. CDR1 MDHEN and CDR2 SYDVKM come from the germline V gene. V shed 3 bases and J shed 1 base, with 6 bases lying between them. The CDR3 is CASSFPGNTGELFF. In DNA, the CDR3 is TGTGCCAGCAGTTTCCCCGGGAACACCGGGGAGCTGTTTTTT. Looking up the rest from reference TRBV28 and TRBJ2-2 gives the full variable domain: DVKVTQSSRYLVKRTGEKVFLECVQDMDHENMFWYRQDPGLGLRLIYFSYDVKMKEKGDIPEGYSVSREKKERFSLILESASTNQTSMYLCASSFPGNTGELFFGEGSRLTVL.

The chain combines TRBV6-5 with TRBJ2-7, with a possible D match to TRBD2 (5 bases). Germline V gives CDR1 MNHEY, CDR2 SVGAGI. V gave up 6 bases and J gave up 3 bases, with 18 bases separating them. CDR3 length: 15 amino acids. The CDR3 protein is CASRDKGGRSYEQYF. The CDR3 DNA follows: TGTGCCAGCAGAGACAAAGGAGGACGGAGCTACGAGCAGTACTTC.

This clone was seen more than once but under ten times. This could be a read error, since a much larger clone is one nucleotide away. This CDR3 is also generated by other DNA sequences in the sample. The chain carries TRBV4-3 and TRBJ1-2, with unresolved D. Trimming took 0 bases from V and 0 from J, leaving 5 bases between them. Germline lookup yields CDR1 LGHNA and CDR2 YSLEER. This CDR3 comprises 14 residues. CDR3 in DNA: TGCGCCAGCAGCCAAGACAGAGCTAACTATGGCTACACCTTC. It translates to CASSQDRANYGYTF.